Only a few counts were recorded for the clone carrying this TCR beta chain. These data belong to a study of blood T cells in healthy people across ages. Primers used in a second PCR of roughly 6 to 11 cycles were a sample-barcoded 5' primer and a J-beta primer mix. Using its own MiXCR run on the 5' RACE reads, TCRdb lists one record per CDR3 protein. Found here are 790,000 or so distinct CDR3 sequences, around 50% of them singletons; the top ten hold around a quarter. This CDR3 is built from 14 residues. The germline CDR1 and CDR2 sequences are DFQATT and SNEGSKA (reference sequence). Between the trimmed V and J ends, which lost 6 bases and 6 bases, there was a span of 18 bases.

Specimen: blood. The V call is TRBV20-1, the J call TRBJ2-1; possibly TRBD1 or TRBD2 for D (6 bases each). This sequence was found in a man aged 40-50 years in good health. The DNA of the CDR3 is TGCAGTGCAAGGGGGGAGTTCGGCCTCAATGAGCAGTTCTTC. Its protein product is CSARGEFGLNEQFF.